This TCR beta chain was captured by sequencing in a study of patients and donors after allogeneic stem cell transplantation. One entry per CDR3 protein results from TCRdb running MiXCR on the RT-PCR reads. The sample shows a few hundred thousand distinct CDR3 sequences, 35% to 45% of them seen only once. This clonotype is medium-sized (0.01 to 0.1%) within its sample. There are 14 residues in the CDR3. Germline CDR1 LGHNA, CDR2 YSLEER. Trimming removed 5 bases from V and 4 bases from J; junction bases left unmatched: 1. The receptor was derived from a human donor who was either an allogeneic HSCT recipient or a stem cell or donor lymphocyte infusion donor (not recorded which). It is not recorded whose cells these are; they may come from a transplant donor. The sequencing input was blood, either unsorted or a sorted T cell fraction (not recorded which). The rearrangement uses TRBV4-3 and TRBJ2-2; 10 bases map to TRBD1. CDR3 region: CASSRDRGTGELFF. The CDR3 nucleotides read TGCGCCAGCAGCAGGGACAGGGGCACCGGGGAGCTGTTTTTT.